The clone carrying this TCR beta chain was seen a handful of times. Its specificity is unknown. The sample comes from a study of vaccination effects on CD4 cells after COVID-19. Study-wide results and limits: Substantial clonal contraction characterized both infection- and vaccine-induced clones late after vaccination.

Repertoires were generated with immunoSEQ multiplex PCR, while TCRdb's copy carries only in-frame clones and drops some. The sample includes 50,000 to 60,000 clones, roughly 70% of them seen just once. Peptide-pool stimulation followed by sequencing identified expanded antigen-specific CD4+ clonotypes in the ViraFEST assay. Scientists isolated CD4+ T cells after a roughly 10-day culture period ended. Vaccine recipients, nucleocapsid antibody negative, had no prior SARS-CoV-2 infection. IL-2 at 10 IU/ml and peptides at approximately 9.5 ug/ml were added to cultured PBMC, two million per well. The CDR3 is made up of 16 amino acids. Trimming at V came to 2 bases and at J to 6 bases, leaving 7 bases not matched to a gene. Germline-derived CDR1 and CDR2 are MNHEY and SVGAGI.

The receptor's source is a human donor who received a COVID-19 vaccine. The input for sequencing was CD4+ T cells from PBMCs cultured with SARS-CoV-2 spike peptides, taken before COVID-19 vaccination. The V call is TRBV6-5, the J call TRBJ1-1, with 12 positions matching TRBD1. The CDR3 here is CASSYATGTGGSEAFF. In DNA, the CDR3 is TGTGCCAGCAGTTACGCTACCGGGACAGGGGGCTCTGAAGCTTTCTTT.